The 12 T cell receptor beta chains listed next were all sequenced from one sample in a study of a mutant IDH1 vaccine in newly diagnosed glioma. No antigens are known for them. Time point noted: week 11, during vaccination. In the vaccine, a single dose held 300 ug of the mutant IDH1 20-mer peptide, along with topical imiquimod. Clones were sequenced by immunoSEQ multiplex PCR, and TCRdb holds only the in-frame ones, with some missing. The top ten clones hold 4.5% to 7.5% of a sample with under 65,000 clones, 75% to 90% of them seen once. The starting material was PBMCs, obtained from a glioma patient whose treatment included an IDH1 peptide vaccine. Receptor source: a man in his fifties with glioma.

The chain combines TRBV5-4 with TRBJ2-7; no clear D gene. Germline V CDR1 and CDR2: SGHNT, YYREEE (reference sequence). This CDR3 has 13 residues. Trimming left V 1 base short and J 5 bases short, with 10 bases between. As DNA, the CDR3 is TGTGCCAGCAGCTTGTATGGGTCGGACGAGCAGTACTTC. Amino acids: CASSLYGSDEQYF.

This clone turned up a few times. This chain connects TRBV5-1 to TRBJ1-1, with D unresolved. The CDR3 consists of 13 residues. The germline V gene encodes CDR1 SGHRS and CDR2 YFSETQ. V lost 2 bases, J lost 4 bases, and 9 bases lay in between. The CDR3 loop reads CASSFLGSTEAFF. As DNA, the CDR3 is TGCGCCAGCAGCTTTCTAGGGAGCACTGAAGCTTTCTTT.

This chain joins TRBV5-1 and TRBJ2-2; 9 bases line up with TRBD2. This CDR3 region has 15 residues. V trimming: 6 bases; J trimming: 8 bases; junction bases outside the gene matches: 11. Germline loops: CDR1 SGHRS, CDR2 YFSETQ. The CDR3 DNA sequence: TGCGCCAGCAACGCTGGGCTAGCGGGGCGTGGGGAGCTGTTTTTT. Translating gives CASNAGLAGRGELFF.

The chain combines TRBV6-5 with TRBJ1-2; 10 bases are shared with TRBD1. The CDR3 has 14 amino acids. V lost 6 bases, J lost 0 bases, and 1 base stayed unmatched. Germline-derived CDR1 and CDR2 are MNHEY and SVGAGI. As DNA, the CDR3 is TGTGCCAGCAGGACAGGGGGCACTAACTATGGCTACACCTTC. This gives the protein CASRTGGTNYGYTF.

This clone is medium-sized within its sample. The chain links TRBV28 to TRBJ1-4, with 10 bases identical to TRBD1. The CDR3 extends over 16 amino acids. V shed 3 bases and J 6 bases; nucleotides not matched to a gene: 7. The V gene's germline CDR1 is MDHEN and CDR2 SYDVKM. CDR3 residues: CASSFYFGQGDEKLFF. The CDR3 bases are TGTGCCAGCAGTTTTTACTTTGGACAGGGGGATGAAAAACTGTTTTTT.

This rearrangement joins TRBV2 to TRBJ1-5; D is perhaps TRBD1 (6 bases). V lost 3 bases and J 7 bases, leaving 16 bases between the germline ends. The CDR3 totals 15 residues. Germline lookup yields CDR1 SNHLY and CDR2 FYNNEI. CDR3 in DNA: TGTGCCAGCAGTGACGCCGATGTGACAGGACAGCCCCAGCATTTT. Protein: CASSDADVTGQPQHF.

The chain combines TRBV10-3 with TRBJ2-7; D unclear. CDR1 and CDR2 from the germline V gene are ENHRY and SYGVKD. Deletions cut 6 bases from V and 5 bases from J, with 11 bases between. The CDR3 runs to 12 residues. The CDR3: CAIRGTYDEQYF. CDR3 nucleotides: TGTGCCATCAGGGGTACCTATGACGAGCAGTACTTC.

The rearrangement joins TRBV9 to TRBJ1-5; a weak D match, TRBD1 (6 bases). Germline lookup yields CDR1 SGDLS and CDR2 YYNGEE. This CDR3 region has 17 residues. Trimming stripped 0 bases from V and 7 bases from J, with 20 bases between. The CDR3 spells CASSVEVGQGKVQPQHF. CDR3 nucleotides: TGTGCCAGCAGCGTAGAGGTCGGTCAGGGGAAGGTCCAGCCCCAGCATTTT.

This CDR3 is CASSQDQGNTGELFF. The CDR3 DNA is TGCGCCAGCAGCCAAGATCAGGGGAACACCGGGGAGCTGTTTTTT. The V call is TRBV4-3, the J call TRBJ2-2; TRBD1 is a possible D gene (5 bases). The V end was cut by 0 bases, the J end by 1 base, with 6 bases between. This CDR3 is built from 15 residues. Germline values: CDR1 LGHNA, CDR2 YSLEER.

V and J are TRBV11-2 and TRBJ1-1, with D possibly TRBD1 on 5 matching bases. The CDR3 runs 17 residues. CDR1 and CDR2 from the germline V gene are SGHAT and FQNNGV. The V gene lost 5 bases and the J gene lost 5 bases, with 24 bases spanning the gap. For the CDR3, the DNA is TGTGCCAGCAGCCCCACACGGGTGGGGGGAAGTTCAACTGAAGCTTTCTTT. Translated, it gives CASSPTRVGGSSTEAFF.

The gene calls are TRBV6-6 and TRBJ2-5; maybe TRBD2 (6 bases). With 7 bases removed from V and 3 bases from J, the gap between germline ends came to 15 bases. Germline CDR1 is MNHNY and CDR2 is SVGAGI (reference sequence). The length of the CDR3 is 14 residues. CDR3 loop: CASTPPGEEETQYF. In DNA, the CDR3 is TGTGCCAGCACCCCACCGGGGGAGGAAGAGACCCAGTACTTC.

The chain recombines TRBV6-6 with TRBJ2-1; D tentatively fits TRBD1 or TRBD2 (5 bases each). Germline CDR1 is MNHNY and CDR2 is SVGAGI (reference sequence). The CDR3 length is 12 residues. The V and J ends lost 5 bases and 12 bases respectively, with 14 bases between them. For the CDR3, the DNA is TGTGCCAGCAGTCTCCCCAACGGGGCGCAGTTCTTC. As protein: CASSLPNGAQFF.